This section outlines one TCR beta chain sequence together with its context. The target of this receptor is not known. There are no base qualities to consult, and no much larger clone falls within one base. V and J lose 0 bases and 11 bases, and a span of 10 bases separates them. From its cysteine to its phenylalanine, the CDR3 spans 12 amino acids. The read is trimmed to its CDR3 DNA, 36 bases read in frame from base 1. Sequences LGHNA (CDR1) and YNFKEQ (CDR2) are obtained from the germline V gene. To prepare the library, 5' RACE was applied. The instrument given in TCRdb is Illumina HiSeq 2500. A second about 7 to 11 cycle PCR used a sample-barcoded 5' primer and a J-beta primer mix. A template-switch 5' adaptor carrying 12 random nucleotides introduced a unique molecular identifier onto each TCR beta cDNA molecule. Each sample yielded at least 3 million CDR3-containing paired-end reads. First-strand cDNA synthesis was performed from all RNA using the Mint cDNA synthesis kit, with priming by a TRBC-specific oligonucleotide. All cDNA was treated with uracil-DNA glycosylase and then went through a first 18-cycle PCR with the universal primers M1SS and BC2_uni_R. Per the source publication's procedure: For normalization, 1 million high-quality reads were randomly selected from each sample, with every read carrying a distinct molecular identifier. Instead of being binned into consensus sequences, reads with shared molecular identifiers were discarded. CDR3 identification, clonotype clustering and error correction used MiTCR with a Q25 quality threshold and the strictest error-elimination algorithm. Lower-bound total TCR beta diversity was estimated with a nonparametric unseen species model using Euler transformation. Using fastp trimming at Q25 and MiXCR clonotype assembly, TCRdb reanalyzed the public sequencing data and kept in-frame beta chains. One record per CDR3 amino acid sequence lists the most common genes and DNA. The V and J calls, along with clone size, are taken from TCRdb and not from the paper's own processing. The sample table lists around 1,600,000 distinct CDR3 sequences, approximately 43% of them with a count of one. The ten largest clones take up approximately 4.1% of the sample.

This entry is derived from a study of blood T cells in healthy people across ages (dated by TCRdb to between 2014 and 2016). Looking at the study overall: In model experiments, roughly one uniquely barcoded TCR beta cDNA molecule per two T cells was captured by template switching. Using deep sequencing normalized with unique cDNA molecular identifiers, the study measured how TCR beta repertoire diversity changes with age. The donors were divided into four age groups: young (average around 15 years), middle-aged (over 35), aged (approximately 62) and long-lived (nearly 85). To avoid experimental bias, donors of different ages were spread randomly across the sequencing lanes. The study analyzed two additional independent replicas of 1 million unique cDNA reads from the same blood draw for two donors, one aged 18 to 29 and one aged 80 or older. Overall results and qualifications from the work: Estimates of total diversity based on one million sequenced T cells were regarded as lower bounds and as underestimates. As age increased, observed TCR beta diversity per million T cells dropped in a roughly linear way, and a significant reduction was already evident by age about 40. Because profiling used bulk unsorted PBMCs, naive and antigen-experienced compartments could not be compared conclusively. Compared with the aged group, more naive CD4+ T cells, fewer expanded clones and increased TCR diversity were shown by the long-lived group, suggesting age selection. Observed TCR beta diversity correlated strongly with the percentage of naive T cells measured by flow cytometry. The CMV infection status of donors was not known, potentially confounding age-related changes in expanded clonotypes.

The donors were about 40 Caucasian individuals from Russia, aged 6 to 90 years, who were systemically healthy. Around 9.9 milliliters of peripheral blood were collected from each donor into EDTA-treated Vacutainer tubes. Ficoll-Paque density-gradient centrifugation was used to isolate PBMCs, with at least 7 million per sample. Trizol reagent was used to extract total RNA from PBMCs, with at least 5.5 micrograms per sample. For every donor, an aliquot of PBMCs went through flow cytometry to measure the percentages of naive CD45RAhigh/CD27high T cells. Material for sequencing was blood. The V gene is TRBV4-2 and the J gene is TRBJ2-5; confidence is insufficient to name the D gene. This clonotype originated in a woman between 18 and 30 years old in good health. The DNA is as follows: TGTGCCAGCAGCCAAGAATCGCTAGAGCAGTACTTC. It specifies CASSQESLEQYF.